This T cell receptor beta chain was identified in a study of blood T cell repertoires in COVID-19. The data were produced by immunoSEQ multiplex PCR, yet TCRdb's version contains in-frame clones alone and is incomplete. The sample carries about 130,000 clones, around 86% recorded once. The TCR originated in a man aged 40-50 years with active or convalescent COVID-19. The sample comprised peripheral blood.

In DNA, the CDR3 is TGTGCCAGCAGCTTGGGACTAGCGGGCGATACCTACGAGCAGTACTTC. This sequence encodes CASSLGLAGDTYEQYF. The rearrangement joins TRBV5-4 to TRBJ2-7, with 10 bases fitting TRBD2. The J segment lost 2 bases and the V segment lost 0 bases, leaving 5 bases of the junction unmatched. The CDR3 covers 16 residues. Germline V CDR1 and CDR2: SGHNT, YYREEE (reference sequence).